Following are 6 T cell receptor beta chains from one sample sequenced in a study of T cells in Graves' hyperthyroidism and ophthalmopathy. Using RNA transcripts as the source, TCR beta CDR3 regions were amplified. Primed by the HTBI set, a first-round RT-PCR was run on the TCR CDR3. One entry per CDR3 protein results from TCRdb running MiXCR on the multiplex PCR reads. The sample has about 610,000 distinct CDR3 sequences, about 15% seen once. Sequenced: blood. Every receptor here comes from a woman in her thirties or forties with Graves' ophthalmopathy.

The CDR3 is CASSPTSGELSYNEQFF. In DNA, the CDR3 is TGTGCCAGCTCACCTACCAGCGGGGAGCTCTCCTACAATGAGCAGTTCTTC. The chain employs TRBV18 and TRBJ2-1; 7 nucleotides agree with TRBD2. Trimming at V came to 3 bases and at J to 0 bases, leaving 8 bases not matched to a gene. The CDR3 runs 17 residues. Germline loops: CDR1 KGHSH, CDR2 LQKENI.

This CDR3 reads CASRTGTSGSSYEQYF. The CDR3 nucleotides are TGTGCCAGCAGGACCGGGACTAGCGGGAGCTCCTACGAGCAGTACTTC. The rearrangement uses TRBV2 and TRBJ2-7, with 14 bases aligning to TRBD2. Unmatched junction bases numbered 4, after V lost 6 bases and J lost 0 bases. CDR3 length: 16 residues. Germline CDR1 is SNHLY and CDR2 is FYNNEI.

This clonotype has a count of ten or more. This chain connects TRBV11-2 to TRBJ1-2; 8 bases are shared with TRBD1. The V gene's germline CDR1 is SGHAT and CDR2 FQNNGV. The CDR3 sequence is 16 residues long. After removal of 4 bases from V and 4 bases from J, the junction contained 11 bases not matched to a gene. The CDR3 region is CASSSRGRGTGYGYTF. The CDR3 DNA is TGTGCCAGCAGCTCTCGGGGGAGAGGGACAGGCTATGGCTACACCTTC.

V usage is TRBV24-1 and J usage is TRBJ1-1; 9 positions agree with TRBD1. Trimming cost V 7 bases and J 3 bases; bases outside gene matches: 2. The CDR3 loop spans 13 amino acids. Germline CDR1 is KGHDR and CDR2 is SFDVKD. In nucleotides, the CDR3 is TGTGCCACCAGGAGGACAGGGGACACTGAAGCTTTCTTT. Translation: CATRRTGDTEAFF.

With respect to this clonotype: Germline and junction disagree at one end, which may indicate a read error. The chain links TRBV6-1 to TRBJ2-2; the match to TRBD2 covers 8 bases. CDR1 is MNHNS and CDR2 is SASEGT in the germline V gene. This CDR3 is 16 amino acids long. The CDR3 nucleotides read TGTGCCAGCACTCGGCGGGAGGCTACGAACACCGGAGAGCTGTTTTTT. It yields the protein CASTRREATNTGELFF.

The rearrangement uses TRBV5-1 and TRBJ2-7, with unresolved D. The CDR3 has 12 residues. Germline loops: CDR1 SGHRS, CDR2 YFSETQ. V shed 4 bases and J shed 4 bases, with 9 bases lying between them. As DNA, the CDR3 is TGCGCCAGCAGCAATACAGATTACGAGCAGTACTTC. It translates to CASSNTDYEQYF. Full variable domain (missing parts from reference TRBV5-1 and TRBJ2-7): KAGVTQTPRYLIKTRGQQVTLSCSPISGHRSVSWYQQTPGQGLQFLFEYFSETQRNKGNFPGRFSGRQFSNSRSEMNVSTLELGDSALYLCASSNTDYEQYFGPGTRLTVT.